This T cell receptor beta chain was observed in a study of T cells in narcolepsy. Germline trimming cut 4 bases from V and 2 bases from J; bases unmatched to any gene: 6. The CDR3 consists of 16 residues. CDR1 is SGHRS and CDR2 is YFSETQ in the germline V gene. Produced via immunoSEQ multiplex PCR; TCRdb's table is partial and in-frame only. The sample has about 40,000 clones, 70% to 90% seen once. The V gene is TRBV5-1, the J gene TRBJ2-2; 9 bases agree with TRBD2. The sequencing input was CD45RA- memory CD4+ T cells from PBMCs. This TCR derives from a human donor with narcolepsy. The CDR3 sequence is CASSQPAGGNTGELFF. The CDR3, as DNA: TGCGCCAGCAGCCAGCCAGCGGGGGGCAACACCGGGGAGCTGTTTTTT.